This T cell receptor (beta chain) was retrieved from a study of blood T cell repertoires in COVID-19. Looking at the study overall: Both acute and convalescent COVID-19 samples were obtained from the United States, Italy and Spain. T cells, B-cell-depleted T cells, or PBMCs supplied cDNA or gDNA.

Original processing methods: Amplification from reference gene primers served as the basis for estimated nucleated cell counts. Data came from immunoSEQ multiplex PCR; TCRdb stores just in-frame clones and leaves some out. D and trimming come from the DNA, and the V and J calls and clone size come from that table. The sample carries about 170,000 clones, around 90% recorded once. The material sequenced was peripheral blood. This sequence was found in a woman aged 45-65 years with acute or convalescent COVID-19.

This CDR3 reads CASSSVQGKENQPQHF. The CDR3 nucleotides read TGTGCCAGCAGTTCCGTCCAGGGAAAGGAAAATCAGCCCCAGCATTTT. The genes are TRBV6-6 and TRBJ1-5; possibly TRBD1 for D (5 bases). V lost 4 bases and J 4 bases, leaving 17 bases between the germline ends. Per germline, CDR1 MNHNY and CDR2 SVGAGI (reference sequence). CDR3 size: 16 residues.